The next 5 T cell receptor beta chains were all read from a single sample in a study of CD8+ T cells in alopecia areata. The authors sorted pooled cutaneous lymph node cells using CD4, CD8alpha, NKG2D, NKG2ACE and other markers. In each case, RNA was isolated and then reverse transcribed into cDNA as the sequencing template. Generated by immunoSEQ multiplex PCR, the TCRdb table keeps only in-frame clones and is missing some. The table lists around 290,000 clones, no singletons, with approximately 1.2% in the top ten. The specimen was CD4+ T cells sorted from a lymph node. The source of these receptors is a C3H/HeJ mouse with alopecia areata. The MHC haplotype of the strain is H2-k.

This clone appeared a few times. All gene names here are mouse names. The same CDR3 is also encoded by other DNA sequences in this sample. Incomplete CDR3 DNA: TGTGCCAGCAGACAGGGATCAAACACCGGG. This encodes CASRQGSNTG. The full CDR3 is CASRQGSNTGQLYF. V gene TRBV13-3 combines with J gene TRBJ2-2; D might be TRBD1 (6 bases). The CDR3 end is not reached by the read, which stops 4 residues before it; the germline J gene fills it in. This CDR3 spans 14 amino acids. Germline V CDR1 and CDR2: NNHDY, SYVADS. V shed 5 bases and J shed 0 bases, with 8 bases lying between them.

A few counts support this clone. Gene names refer to mouse genes. The CDR3 end lies 4 residues beyond the end of the read and is filled in from the germline J gene. Distinct nucleotide sequences in the sample also encode this CDR3. The chain links TRBV19 to TRBJ2-1, with 7 bases identical to TRBD1. Per the germline V gene, CDR1 is FNHDT and CDR2 is SITEND (reference sequence). Germline trimming cut 4 bases from V and 4 bases from J; bases unmatched to any gene: 2. The CDR3 has 13 amino acids. CDR3 in amino acids: CASSQDRYAEQFF. The covered CDR3 bases are TGTGCCAGCAGTCAGGACAGGTATGCT.

In its sample, this clone was seen a few times. Mouse gene names apply. The observed sequence ends 4 residues before the CDR3 terminus, with the missing tail filled in from the germline J gene. The chain joins TRBV19 to TRBJ1-1; 7 positions agree with TRBD1. CDR1 is FNHDT and CDR2 is SITEND in the germline V gene (reference sequence). This CDR3 comprises 13 residues. The CDR3 here is CASTKRDRTEVFF. The sequenced part of the CDR3 DNA is TGTGCCAGCACCAAGAGGGACAGAACA.

Remarks on this clone: Genes and germline come from the mouse. The CDR3 end falls 4 residues outside the read, so it is completed with the germline J gene. The chain carries TRBV19 and TRBJ1-2; D call uncertain. V lost 4 bases and J lost 1, with 8 bases in between. Germline CDR1 and CDR2: FNHDT and SITEND (reference sequence). There are 13 residues in the CDR3. Partial CDR3 DNA: TGTGCCAGCAGTCGTAACAGAAACTCC. This gives the protein CASSRNRNS. In full, the CDR3 reads CASSRNRNSDYTF.

A few counts support this clone. Mouse germline and gene names are used. The observed sequence ends 4 residues before the CDR3 terminus, with the missing tail filled in from the germline J gene. The chain is built from TRBV13-3 and TRBJ2-7; 8 nucleotides match TRBD2. Germline V gene data show CDR1 as NNHDY and CDR2 as SYVADS. The trim removed 2 bases at V and 3 bases at J, leaving 4 bases unmatched. The CDR3 loop spans 14 amino acids. The CDR3 loop reads CASSETGTGYEQYF. Partial CDR3 DNA: TGTGCCAGCAGTGAGACCGGGACTGGCTAT.